Below are 24 T cell receptor beta chains sequenced from a single sample in a study of blood T cell repertoires in COVID-19. Clones were sequenced by immunoSEQ multiplex PCR, and TCRdb holds only the in-frame ones, with some missing. Of some 400,000 clones listed, 89% are singletons. Sequencing was performed on PBMCs or T cells enriched from blood (not recorded which). All receptors derive from a woman aged 25 to 39 who had recovered from COVID-19.

This rearrangement joins TRBV7-8 to TRBJ1-2; D not resolved. V dropped 4 bases and J dropped 8 bases, with 17 bases sitting between them. Germline V CDR1 and CDR2: SGHVS, FQNEAQ. This CDR3 is 14 amino acids long. The chain's CDR3 is CASSSSFSGGGYTF. The CDR3 nucleotides are TGTGCCAGCAGCTCCTCCTTTTCGGGTGGGGGCTACACCTTC.

The chain carries TRBV27 and TRBJ1-6; D is unclear. This CDR3 region has 14 residues. Trimming took 4 bases from V and 3 from J, leaving 7 bases between them. Germline loops: CDR1 MNHEY, CDR2 SMNVEV (reference sequence). This CDR3 reads CASSSTLYNSPLHF. In DNA form, the CDR3 reads TGTGCCAGCAGTTCGACACTCTATAATTCACCCCTCCACTTT.

This chain connects TRBV7-9 to TRBJ2-1, with 10 bases that match TRBD2. V lost 3 bases, J lost 8 bases, and 16 bases stayed unmatched. CDR3 length: 18 residues. The V gene's germline CDR1 is SEHNR and CDR2 FQNEAQ (reference sequence). The chain's CDR3 is CASSFNLPGPSGGYEQFF. The CDR3 DNA reads as TGTGCCAGCAGCTTTAATCTCCCTGGGCCTAGCGGGGGCTATGAGCAGTTCTTC.

The J gene is TRBJ1-2, the V gene TRBV28, with a possible D match to TRBD1 (6 bases). Germline assignment: CDR1 MDHEN and CDR2 SYDVKM. CDR3 length: 14 amino acids. Trimming took 7 bases from V and 4 from J, leaving 16 bases between them. The CDR3 nucleotides read TGTGCCAGCATTCCACAGGGATATTTCTATGGCTACACCTTC. It translates to CASIPQGYFYGYTF.

The chain is built from TRBV18 and TRBJ2-7, with D possibly being TRBD1 (5 bases). Per the germline V gene, CDR1 is KGHSH and CDR2 is LQKENI. Trimming cost V 0 bases and J 2 bases, with 14 bases left between them. The CDR3 is 16 residues long. Here the CDR3 reads CASSPPPGAGTYEQYF. CDR3 bases: TGTGCCAGCTCACCACCGCCTGGGGCAGGCACCTACGAGCAGTACTTC.

The V gene is TRBV5-1, the J gene TRBJ2-2; perhaps TRBD2 as D (6 bases). Germline V lookup: CDR1 SGHRS, CDR2 YFSETQ. Trimming removed 1 base from V and 0 bases from J, with 19 bases in between. The CDR3 runs 19 residues. CDR3 bases: TGCGCCAGCAGCTTGCGGGTGGGTAGCGGTCCCCCGAACACCGGGGAGCTGTTTTTT. Encoded protein: CASSLRVGSGPPNTGELFF.

V gene TRBV6-5 combines with J gene TRBJ2-1, with D perhaps matching TRBD1 (6 bases). Trimming pared 11 bases from V and 9 bases from J, leaving 23 bases between. The CDR3 has 14 residues. Germline V gene lookup returns CDR1 MNHEY and CDR2 SVGAGI. The DNA of the CDR3 is TGTGCCCCCAAACCACAGGGAGAGGACGGTGAGCAGTTCTTC. Amino acid sequence: CAPKPQGEDGEQFF.

The V call is TRBV4-3, the J call TRBJ1-2; the match to TRBD1 covers 9 bases. There are 16 residues in the CDR3. Germline loops: CDR1 LGHNA, CDR2 YSLEER. J gave up 5 bases and V 4 bases, and 11 bases lay outside the gene matches. The CDR3 DNA reads TGCGCCAGCAGCCGAGCACAGGGGGCCTCGTTTTATGGCTACACCTTC. This codes for CASSRAQGASFYGYTF.

This clone has only one observation. The rearrangement uses TRBV28 and TRBJ1-1, with no clear D. The CDR3 is 13 residues long. Trimming shortened V by 9 bases and J by 4 bases, and 15 bases separated the two germline ends. Germline CDR1 MDHEN, CDR2 SYDVKM. This chain's CDR3 is CASHTPWPTEAFF. The CDR3 nucleotides are TGTGCCAGTCATACCCCATGGCCCACTGAAGCTTTCTTT.

The chain employs TRBV2 and TRBJ1-5; tentative D call: TRBD1 (6 bases). The CDR3 covers 15 residues. V dropped 1 base and J dropped 5 bases, with 12 bases sitting between them. Germline V gives CDR1 SNHLY, CDR2 FYNNEI. CDR3 bases: TGTGCCAGCAGTGAAGGGACAGACGGTGATCAGCCCCAGCATTTT. This encodes CASSEGTDGDQPQHF.

The chain links TRBV3-1 (or the pseudogene TRBV3-2) to TRBJ1-2; the D gene is possibly TRBD1 (6 bases). Trimming stripped 3 bases from V and 4 bases from J, with 9 bases between. In germline, CDR1 is LGHDT, CDR2 YNNKEL (reference sequence). This CDR3 is 13 amino acids long. DNA for the CDR3: TGTGCCAGCAGCCAGCAGGGGCTCTATGGCTACACCTTC. It is translated as CASSQQGLYGYTF.

This clone was observed a few times. The sample contains more than one DNA sequence encoding this CDR3. CDR3 DNA: TGTGCCAGCAGTTTAGGGGCATATGGCTACACCTTC. This sequence encodes CASSLGAYGYTF. The chain joins TRBV28 to TRBJ1-2; possible D gene TRBD1, 5 bases. With 2 bases removed from V and 5 bases from J, the gap between germline ends came to 6 bases. The CDR3 has 12 residues. From germline, CDR1 is MDHEN and CDR2 SYDVKM.

This clone has only one observation. The rearrangement joins TRBV7-9 to TRBJ2-2, with a tentative D call TRBD2 (5 bases). V dropped 5 bases and J dropped 5 bases, with 15 bases sitting between them. This CDR3 spans 15 amino acids. CDR1 and CDR2 from the germline V gene are SEHNR and FQNEAQ (reference sequence). CDR3 amino acids: CASSRGRGLTGELFF. CDR3 coding DNA: TGTGCCAGCAGCCGTGGGAGAGGGTTAACCGGGGAGCTGTTTTTT.

V gene TRBV28 combines with J gene TRBJ2-7; TRBD2 might be the D (5 bases). The germline V gene encodes CDR1 MDHEN and CDR2 SYDVKM. The V and J ends lost 5 bases and 6 bases respectively, with 20 bases between them. The CDR3 has 15 amino acids. CDR3 nucleotides: TGTGCCAGCAGTCAATACCGGGATCCCCGGAGCGAGCAGTACTTC. Protein sequence: CASSQYRDPRSEQYF. Full variable domain (outside the CDR3, taken from reference TRBV28 and TRBJ2-7): DVKVTQSSRYLVKRTGEKVFLECVQDMDHENMFWYRQDPGLGLRLIYFSYDVKMKEKGDIPEGYSVSREKKERFSLILESASTNQTSMYLCASSQYRDPRSEQYFGPGTRLTVT.

The CDR3, as DNA: TGTGCCAGCAGTCCCGGGGCGAGGGGGTATTCACCCCTCCACTTT. It encodes CASSPGARGYSPLHF. This chain joins TRBV27 and TRBJ1-6, with a tentative D call TRBD1 (6 bases). The CDR3 has 15 amino acids. Trimming removed 5 bases at V and 8 bases at J, with 16 bases between. Germline lookup yields CDR1 MNHEY and CDR2 SMNVEV (reference sequence).

This sequence joins TRBV9 and TRBJ2-1, with 7 bases fitting TRBD2. With 7 bases clipped from V and 10 bases from J, the junction kept 14 bases outside the gene matches. CDR3 length: 14 amino acids. Germline V gene sequence: CDR1 SGDLS, CDR2 YYNGEE. CDR3 loop: CASSERDPRKEQFF. The DNA of the CDR3 is TGTGCCAGCTCCGAGCGGGATCCCCGCAAAGAGCAGTTCTTC.

The chain employs TRBV14 and TRBJ1-1; D perhaps matches TRBD1 (6 bases). Trimming stripped 2 bases from V and 3 bases from J, with 10 bases between. The CDR3 is 14 amino acids. The V gene's germline CDR1 is SGHDN and CDR2 FVKESK. This chain's CDR3 is CASSQYRAHTEAFF. CDR3 in DNA: TGTGCCAGCAGCCAATACAGGGCGCACACTGAAGCTTTCTTT.

This clone was seen a single time. V gene TRBV6-5 combines with J gene TRBJ2-4; D perhaps matches TRBD2 (6 bases). The CDR3 is made up of 14 amino acids. V was trimmed by 3 bases and J by 6 bases, leaving 12 bases between them. Germline CDR1 reads MNHEY; CDR2 reads SVGAGI. CDR3 residues: CASSYSGSGNIQYF. As DNA, the CDR3 is TGTGCCAGCAGTTATAGCGGCTCGGGAAACATTCAGTACTTC.

This chain uses TRBV7-9 with TRBJ1-2; 10 bases are shared with TRBD1. Trimming removed 5 bases from V and 4 bases from J; junction bases left unmatched: 4. This CDR3 has 14 residues. Germline-derived CDR1 and CDR2 are SEHNR and FQNEAQ (reference sequence). CDR3 in DNA: TGTGCCAGCAGCCGCGGGACAGGGGCCTATGGCTACACCTTC. This codes for CASSRGTGAYGYTF.

The sample holds one count of this clone. The chain is built from TRBV25-1 and TRBJ2-5, with TRBD1 matching 10 bases. The CDR3 length is 15 residues. CDR1 and CDR2 from the germline V gene are MGHDK and SYGVNS. The ends lost 6 bases at V and 4 bases at J; junction bases unmatched: 8. CDR3 DNA sequence: TGTGCCAGCAGCGAGGAGGACAGGGGGGGAGAGACCCAGTACTTC. Encoded protein: CASSEEDRGGETQYF.

The chain employs TRBV27 and TRBJ2-2; 8 nucleotides match TRBD1. The CDR3 contains 13 residues. The V gene end was trimmed by 9 bases and the J gene end by 5 bases; junction bases not matched to a gene: 5. Germline CDR1 is MNHEY and CDR2 is SMNVEV (reference sequence). The CDR3 is CASQGALTGELFF. Written as DNA, the CDR3 is TGTGCCAGTCAGGGGGCGCTGACCGGGGAGCTGTTTTTT.

This clone was seen a handful of times. This chain joins TRBV4-2 and TRBJ1-4; D is unresolved. Germline V CDR1 and CDR2: LGHNA, YNFKEQ. V was cut by 8 bases and J by 3 bases, with 16 bases left in between. This CDR3 region has 15 residues. The CDR3 protein is CASAIAGNANEKLFF. As DNA, the CDR3 is TGTGCCAGCGCGATCGCGGGGAACGCTAATGAAAAACTGTTTTTT.

The genes are TRBV9 and TRBJ1-2; D uncertain. CDR1 SGDLS and CDR2 YYNGEE come from the germline V gene. CDR3 length: 13 residues. The V and J ends lost 10 bases and 3 bases respectively, with 16 bases between them. The CDR3 coding sequence is TGTGCCTCGAGCCGGACTCTCGACTATGGCTACACCTTC. This translates into CASSRTLDYGYTF.

This chain uses TRBV5-4 with TRBJ1-1; tentatively, D is TRBD1 (5 bases). The germline V gene has CDR1 SGHNT and CDR2 YYREEE (reference sequence). The CDR3 consists of 15 residues. The ends were cut back, 0 bases at V and 2 bases at J, with 11 bases in the middle. The CDR3 bases are TGTGCCAGCAGCTTGGTCGGACAACTAAACACTGAAGCTTTCTTT. It is translated as CASSLVGQLNTEAFF.